The subject of this entry is one T cell receptor beta chain. Its antigen is unidentified. From RNA, the CDR3 regions of TCR beta chains were amplified and sequenced. After a first-round RT-PCR with HTBI primers, a second-round multiplex PCR was run. TCRdb processed the multiplex PCR reads anew with MiXCR; each CDR3 protein has one entry. The sample lists 400,000 or so distinct CDR3 sequences, approximately 15% occurring once. The sample is drawn from a study of Graves' ophthalmopathy and Graves' hyperthyroidism. The V end was cut by 1 base, the J end by 2 bases, with 11 bases between. CDR1 MNHNS and CDR2 SASEGT come from the germline V gene. The CDR3 sequence is 15 residues long. Study observations and caveats: The blood repertoire also included most expanded thyroid clonotypes above 0.001 frequency.

This TCR came from a woman aged 18-29 years with stable Graves' hyperthyroidism. The source material was peripheral blood. The V gene is TRBV6-1, the J gene TRBJ1-2; no clear D gene. The CDR3 sequence: CASSEVKWGNYGYTF. In nucleotides, the CDR3 is TGTGCCAGCAGTGAAGTTAAGTGGGGAAACTATGGCTACACCTTC.